A selection of T cell receptor beta chains follows, all from one sample in a study of blood T cell repertoires in COVID-19. Generated by immunoSEQ multiplex PCR, the TCRdb table keeps only in-frame clones and is missing some. The table shows fewer than 250,000 clones, with roughly 81% occurring only once. The source material was peripheral blood. Receptors originate from a man aged 35 to 55 with acute or convalescent COVID-19. Both conserved end residues are part of each CDR3. The D gene is left open where the match is weak. Rows may omit the clone size; those that give it use once, few, many or a size class.

J gene: TRBJ1-5
D gene: -
V gene: TRBV28
clone size: -
CDR3 protein: CASSPIRAGGGSNQPQHF
CDR3 DNA: TGTGCCAGCAGCCCTATTAGGGCGGGGGGCGGCAGCAATCAGCCCCAGCATTTT

J gene: TRBJ1-4
D gene: TRBD1
V gene: TRBV30
clone size: -
CDR3 protein: CAWSTGVDEKLFF
CDR3 DNA: TGTGCCTGGAGTACAGGGGTAGATGAAAAACTGTTTTTT

J gene: TRBJ1-3
D gene: -
V gene: TRBV29-1
clone size: -
CDR3 protein: CSVGGIWGFTGNTIYF
CDR3 DNA: TGCAGCGTGGGGGGTATTTGGGGGTTCACTGGAAACACCATATATTTT

J gene: TRBJ1-2
D gene: -
V gene: TRBV6-2/TRBV6-3
clone size: -
CDR3 protein: CASSYASWTDGYTF
CDR3 DNA: TGTGCCAGCAGTTACGCATCCTGGACAGATGGCTACACCTTC

J gene: TRBJ2-2
D gene: TRBD2
V gene: TRBV5-1
clone size: -
CDR3 protein: CASSLGLLAGGRTGELFF
CDR3 DNA: TGCGCCAGCAGCTTGGGTTTACTAGCGGGGGGCCGGACCGGGGAGCTGTTTTTT

J gene: TRBJ2-7
D gene: -
V gene: TRBV3-1/TRBV3-2
clone size: -
CDR3 protein: CASSQGRRGEQYF
CDR3 DNA: TGTGCCAGCAGCCAAGGTCGAAGGGGCGAGCAGTACTTC

J gene: TRBJ1-1
D gene: -
V gene: TRBV19
clone size: -
CDR3 protein: CASSPQGGGTEAFF
CDR3 DNA: TGTGCCAGTAGTCCCCAGGGCGGGGGCACTGAAGCTTTCTTT

J gene: TRBJ1-5
D gene: -
V gene: TRBV2
clone size: -
CDR3 protein: CASSPTGNQPQHF
CDR3 DNA: TGTGCCAGCAGTCCTACAGGCAATCAGCCCCAGCATTTT

J gene: TRBJ1-6
D gene: TRBD1
V gene: TRBV27
clone size: -
CDR3 protein: CASSLHRDSIYNSPLHF
CDR3 DNA: TGTGCCAGCAGTCTCCATAGGGACAGCATCTATAATTCACCCCTCCACTTT

J gene: TRBJ1-2
D gene: -
V gene: TRBV2
clone size: -
CDR3 protein: CASNGREAGSVHYTF
CDR3 DNA: TGTGCCAGCAATGGGAGGGAAGCGGGCTCAGTCCACTACACCTTC

J gene: TRBJ1-4
D gene: -
V gene: TRBV7-9
clone size: -
CDR3 protein: CASSLVEGLREKLFF
CDR3 DNA: TGTGCCAGCAGCTTAGTGGAGGGTTTACGTGAAAAACTGTTTTTT

J gene: TRBJ2-7
D gene: -
V gene: TRBV2
clone size: -
CDR3 protein: CASSDSGFYEQYF
CDR3 DNA: TGTGCCAGCAGTGACTCGGGGTTCTACGAGCAGTACTTC

J gene: TRBJ2-3
D gene: TRBD2
V gene: TRBV5-1
clone size: -
CDR3 protein: CASSLYLAGSSTDTQYF
CDR3 DNA: TGCGCCAGCAGCTTGTACCTAGCGGGGTCTAGCACAGATACGCAGTATTTT

J gene: TRBJ1-2
D gene: -
V gene: TRBV14
clone size: -
CDR3 protein: CASSPTGSGSMGYTF
CDR3 DNA: TGTGCCAGCAGCCCGACCGGGTCCGGTTCTATGGGCTACACCTTC

J gene: TRBJ1-3
D gene: -
V gene: TRBV7-6
clone size: -
CDR3 protein: CASSSEGLHSGNTIYF
CDR3 DNA: TGTGCCAGCAGCTCGGAAGGACTCCACTCTGGAAACACCATATATTTT

J gene: TRBJ1-2
D gene: TRBD1
V gene: TRBV7-2
clone size: -
CDR3 protein: CASSPARDRVYGYTF
CDR3 DNA: TGTGCCAGCAGCCCAGCCCGGGACAGGGTCTATGGCTACACCTTC

J gene: TRBJ1-5
D gene: TRBD1
V gene: TRBV5-4
clone size: -
CDR3 protein: CASSLGTGDNQPQHF
CDR3 DNA: TGTGCCAGCAGCTTAGGGACAGGGGACAATCAGCCCCAGCATTTT

J gene: TRBJ1-1
D gene: -
V gene: TRBV30
clone size: -
CDR3 protein: CAWSVGRLNTEAFF
CDR3 DNA: TGTGCCTGGAGTGTGGGGAGGTTGAACACTGAAGCTTTCTTT

J gene: TRBJ2-7
D gene: TRBD1
V gene: TRBV4-2
clone size: -
CDR3 protein: CASSHASGTDIYEQYF
CDR3 DNA: TGTGCCAGCAGCCACGCATCCGGGACAGACATCTACGAGCAGTACTTC

J gene: TRBJ1-5
D gene: -
V gene: TRBV27
clone size: -
CDR3 protein: CASTPAGVSNQPQHF
CDR3 DNA: TGTGCCAGCACCCCGGCAGGGGTTAGCAATCAGCCCCAGCATTTT

J gene: TRBJ1-1
D gene: -
V gene: TRBV6-6
clone size: -
CDR3 protein: CASALTPETEAFF
CDR3 DNA: TGTGCCAGTGCATTAACCCCCGAGACTGAAGCTTTCTTT

J gene: TRBJ1-1
D gene: TRBD1
V gene: TRBV14
clone size: -
CDR3 protein: CASSQDGTANPRGAFF
CDR3 DNA: TGTGCCAGCAGCCAAGACGGGACAGCAAACCCTCGGGGAGCTTTCTTT

J gene: TRBJ2-2
D gene: -
V gene: TRBV5-1
clone size: -
CDR3 protein: CASSLEARGTGELFF
CDR3 DNA: TGCGCCAGCAGCTTGGAGGCCCGAGGTACCGGGGAGCTGTTTTTT

J gene: TRBJ1-5
D gene: -
V gene: TRBV6-2/TRBV6-3
clone size: once
CDR3 protein: CASSFEEGNRQPQHF
CDR3 DNA: TGTGCCAGCAGTTTCGAGGAGGGTAATCGTCAGCCCCAGCATTTT

J gene: TRBJ2-7
D gene: -
V gene: TRBV15
clone size: -
CDR3 protein: CATSRDVGTSYEQYF
CDR3 DNA: TGTGCCACCAGCAGAGATGTGGGGACATCATACGAGCAGTACTTC

J gene: TRBJ2-7
D gene: -
V gene: TRBV19
clone size: -
CDR3 protein: CASSPTASYEQYF
CDR3 DNA: TGTGCCAGTAGTCCGACAGCGTCCTACGAGCAGTACTTC